This TCR beta chain was obtained from a study of T cell responses to AZD1222 COVID-19 vaccine (dated by TCRdb to the early 2020s). As for the study more broadly: A total of 230 to 250 trial participants underwent TCR sequencing, of whom roughly 210 received two doses of AZD1222 and some 25 received two doses of the MenACWY control vaccine. Trial participants were enrolled into age subgroups of 18-55, 56-69 and 70-plus years, which contained around 150, 28 and 57 TCR-sequenced participants, respectively. Summary of the overall study and its limitations: After two AZD1222 doses, both the breadth and the depth of spike-specific TCRs were significantly higher than at day 0 and than in MenACWY recipients. CD4 TCRs associated with the vaccine covered the entire spike protein, and the dominant responses were in regions 160-218 and 743-854. Conclusions about previously exposed vaccinees are limited because only six or seven AZD1222 recipients were SARS-CoV-2 seropositive at baseline. The 56-69-year group was small, and its depth increase did not reach significance, likely because of low power. No day 14 peak-response samples were available, so repertoires were characterized only after the peak T cell response. Most participants were white British and females outnumbered males, and the authors suggested that clonal diversity may have been underestimated. Nearly half of unique spike-specific TCRs reportedly recognized epitopes outside regions mutated in the B.1.351 and B.1.1.7 variants.

According to the study, the label for this sample's time point signals: about 28 days (+/-7) after the second vaccine dose. AZD1222 recipients with second doses at about 4 weeks or about 12 weeks were pooled, because spike-specific TCR depth and breadth did not differ between schedules. Vaccinee samples were obtained from the UK trials COV001 and COV002, which included a single-blind randomized controlled phase 2/3 trial of AZD1222 (ChAdOx1 nCoV-19) in healthy adults. For TCRbeta chain sequencing, PBMC samples were collected from trial participants at day 0 and at day 28 after the second dose. Concerning this clone itself: Its specific antigen is unknown. Per-base quality was not reported, and no clone a single base away is much larger than it.

The CDR3, cysteine through phenylalanine, is 17 amino acids long. Only the CDR3 part of the read is kept: 51 bases, read in frame from the first base. CDR1 is given as MDHEN and CDR2 as SYDVKM, both from the germline V gene. The germline V and J ends show losses of 5 bases and 5 bases respectively, and no gene match explains 13 bases of the junction. The CDR3 regions of human TCRbeta chains were analyzed by immunosequencing. Per the authors' processing: TCRs in the repertoires were matched against a reference library of SARS-CoV-2-specific TCRs that had been generated with the MIRA antigen-specificity platform. Breadth was defined as the fraction of unique TCRs that were SARS-CoV-2-associated, and depth was defined as the fraction of total T cells that were SARS-CoV-2-associated. Each spike-specific TCR was assigned to its reactive spike region and to a CD4 or CD8 class using the MIRA data. Log10-transformed breadth and depth values were compared by one-way ANOVA with Sidak's multiple comparisons tests. The table was pulled from immuneACCESS by TCRdb, which kept in-frame rearrangements only. Such tables lose some clones; where checked, under half of the loss comes from unresolved V genes, and the rest has no known cause. The DNA was the basis for D and trimming; V, J and clone size are from that table. For this sample the table gives about 73,000 clones, of which 89% were detected only once. About 9.6% of the sample goes to the ten largest clones.

The chain is made from TRBV28 and TRBJ2-5; a stretch of 11 junction bases matches TRBD1. Sequencing was performed on peripheral blood, taken 28 days after the second AZD1222 dose. This receptor was identified in an adult who received the AZD1222 COVID-19 vaccine. The nucleotides read TGTGCCAGCAGTCCCCAACCCCCCGGGACAGGGGGGGAGACCCAGTACTTC. Translated, it gives CASSPQPPGTGGETQYF.